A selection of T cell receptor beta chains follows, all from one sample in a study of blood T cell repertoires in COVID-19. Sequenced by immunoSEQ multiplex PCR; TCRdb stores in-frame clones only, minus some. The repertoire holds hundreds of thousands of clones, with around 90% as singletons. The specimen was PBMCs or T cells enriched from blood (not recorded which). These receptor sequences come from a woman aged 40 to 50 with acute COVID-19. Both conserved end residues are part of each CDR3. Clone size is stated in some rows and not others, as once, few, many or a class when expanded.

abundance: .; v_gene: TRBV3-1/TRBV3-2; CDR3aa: CASSPRTSGGAATQYF
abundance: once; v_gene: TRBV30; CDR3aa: CAWRLLAGGNTGELFF
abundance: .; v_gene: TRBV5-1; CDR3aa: CASSVPRTGGGGYTF
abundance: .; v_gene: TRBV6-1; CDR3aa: CASTERPRPDTQYF
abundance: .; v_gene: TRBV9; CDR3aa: CASSVDGTSGGATYADTQYF
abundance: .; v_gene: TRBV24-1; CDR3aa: CATSAPLPNTGELFF
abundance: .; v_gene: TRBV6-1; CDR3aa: CASSVTSGQVYNEQFF
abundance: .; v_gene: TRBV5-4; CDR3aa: CASSLGRGRAFF
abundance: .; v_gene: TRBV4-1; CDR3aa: CASSQVGQSGGYTF
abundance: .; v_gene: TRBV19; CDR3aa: CASSIDAADYNSPLHF
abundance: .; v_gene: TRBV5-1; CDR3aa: CASSLGKGTGNTEAFF
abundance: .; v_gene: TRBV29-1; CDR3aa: CSVQPQGAHEQYF
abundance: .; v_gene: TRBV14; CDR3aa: CASSQDGAQGWGYADTQYF
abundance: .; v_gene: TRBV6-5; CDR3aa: CASRPGQGLVKLFF
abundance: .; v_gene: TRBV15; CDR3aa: CATSRDRWTGDYYGYTF
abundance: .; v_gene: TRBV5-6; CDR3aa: CASSPGVYYGYTF
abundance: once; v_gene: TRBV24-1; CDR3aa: CATSDPHTLEQYF
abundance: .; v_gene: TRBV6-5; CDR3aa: CASSYGDSGNTIYF
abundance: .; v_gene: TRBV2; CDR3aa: CASSSGNSYEQYF
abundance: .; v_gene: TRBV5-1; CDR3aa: CASGAGPSHTGELFF
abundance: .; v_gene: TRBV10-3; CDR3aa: CAITTGMNTEAFF
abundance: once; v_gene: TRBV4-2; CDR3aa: CASSQDPSGGGYNEQFF
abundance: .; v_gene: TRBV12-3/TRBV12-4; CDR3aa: CASSLGGTSGRYF